The source of this T cell receptor beta chain is a study of T cell repertoires in cytomegalovirus infection. The wider study: Peptides in the study included HLA-C-restricted and HLA-B-restricted CMV epitopes. Through public TCR beta signatures, both CMV infection and matching HLA type were indicated.

This clonotype appeared a few times. No antigen is known for it. TCRdb reanalysed the reads using MiXCR and keeps one entry per CDR3 protein. Among some 940,000 distinct CDR3 sequences, about a third were seen once, and the ten largest hold roughly 13%. Study conclusions and caveats: Based on cumulative public TCR beta family frequency, carriers of CMV plus the relevant HLA were identified.

This CDR3 contains 14 residues. V shed 1 base and J shed 1 base, with 7 bases lying between them. Germline values: CDR1 MGHRA, CDR2 YSYEKL. The TCR comes from a human donor in good health (CMV status not recorded). Some clones in this sample may be carry-over from other donors' samples. The rearrangement links TRBV4-1 to TRBJ1-1; no clear D gene. Sequencing used cultured CD8+ T cells from PBMCs, obtained from culture after CMV antigen stimulation. The CDR3 DNA reads as TGCGCCAGCAGCCAAGTATCCACGAACACTGAAGCTTTCTTT. Encoded protein: CASSQVSTNTEAFF.